A single sample gave rise to the 8 T cell receptor beta chains below, sequenced in a study of control samples from healthy donors and cancer patients. Generated by immunoSEQ multiplex PCR, the TCRdb table keeps only in-frame clones and is missing some. The data contain about 150,000 clones, roughly 94% of them singletons. Specimen: PBMCs. Every receptor here comes from a man in his sixties with colorectal cancer.

The chain joins TRBV19 to TRBJ2-7, with D perhaps matching TRBD1 (5 bases). Germline values: CDR1 LNHDA, CDR2 SQIVND (reference sequence). CDR3 length: 12 amino acids. V was pared by 5 bases and J by 2 bases, with 7 bases between. CDR3 in DNA: TGTGCCAGTAGTGACAGTGCCTACGAGCAGTACTTC. Its protein is CASSDSAYEQYF.

V gene TRBV7-2 combines with J gene TRBJ2-3; no clear D gene. This CDR3 spans 15 amino acids. Trimming cost V 4 bases and J 0 bases, with 11 bases left between them. Germline CDR1 and CDR2: SGHTA and FQGNSA. The DNA for the CDR3 is TGTGCCAGCAGCTCGCACGGCCCTAGCACAGATACGCAGTATTTT. Residues: CASSSHGPSTDTQYF.

This chain joins TRBV6-4 and TRBJ1-4; D may be TRBD1 (5 bases). The germline V gene encodes CDR1 MRHNA and CDR2 SNTAGT. There are 15 residues in the CDR3. Between the trimmed V and J ends, which lost 7 bases and 5 bases, there was a span of 17 bases. CDR3 region: CASTLDIPWNEKLFF. DNA for the CDR3: TGTGCCAGCACGTTGGACATCCCATGGAATGAAAAACTGTTTTTT.

There are a few counts of this clone. This chain links TRBV18 with TRBJ1-5; D remains unclear. The CDR3 is made up of 13 amino acids. Trimming removed 4 bases at V and 3 bases at J, with 7 bases between. CDR1 is KGHSH and CDR2 is LQKENI in the germline V gene. The CDR3 DNA follows: TGTGCCAGCTCACTGTACGACAATCAGCCCCAGCATTTT. This codes for CASSLYDNQPQHF.

The chain recombines TRBV11-2 with TRBJ2-7; no firm D call. Germline loops: CDR1 SGHAT, CDR2 FQNNGV. The CDR3 has 14 residues. The V and J ends lost 1 base and 1 base respectively, with 8 bases between them. The CDR3 coding sequence is TGTGCCAGCAGCTTAGGGCTGACATCCTACGAGCAGTACTTC. As protein: CASSLGLTSYEQYF.

This clone was observed a single time. The rearrangement uses TRBV19 and TRBJ1-3; 8 nucleotides align to TRBD1. V gave up 5 bases and J gave up 2 bases; unmatched junction bases: 8. CDR1 LNHDA and CDR2 SQIVND come from the germline V gene (reference sequence). There are 16 residues in the CDR3. The CDR3 loop is CASSPAGGITGNTIYF. The CDR3 nucleotides are TGTGCCAGTAGTCCTGCAGGGGGCATCACTGGAAACACCATATATTTT.

A few counts support this clone. The chain carries TRBV19 and TRBJ2-6, with D hard to call. The germline V gene encodes CDR1 LNHDA and CDR2 SQIVND (reference sequence). The V gene lost 9 bases and the J gene lost 1 base, with 4 bases spanning the gap. The CDR3 is 12 amino acids. The CDR3 DNA reads TGTGCCAGCGTTTCTGGGGCCAACGTCCTGACTTTC. Residues: CASVSGANVLTF.

This clone showed up just once. This rearrangement joins TRBV7-2 to TRBJ1-5; a weak D match, TRBD1 (6 bases). Germline V gene sequence: CDR1 SGHTA, CDR2 FQGNSA. The CDR3 extends over 14 amino acids. Trimming shortened V by 3 bases and J by 4 bases, and 10 bases separated the two germline ends. This CDR3 reads CASSFKGGNQPQHF. The CDR3 region has the DNA TGTGCCAGCAGCTTCAAGGGGGGAAATCAGCCCCAGCATTTT.